Listed below are T cell receptor beta chains from one sample, sequenced in a study of blood T cell repertoires in COVID-19. Method: immunoSEQ multiplex PCR; TCRdb's copy keeps in-frame clones and lacks some. Altogether 150,000 or so clones are present, 80% to 90% being singletons, with the ten largest covering 15%. Sequenced sample: peripheral blood. These receptors all stem from a woman between 40 and 55 years old with acute or convalescent COVID-19. Both conserved end residues are trimmed from each CDR3. Fields, in order: CDR3 protein, J gene, V gene, D gene. The D gene is left open where the match is weak.

ATSRGPFYEQY,TRBJ2-7,TRBV15,NA
ASSIGVFGAGDLDEQF,TRBJ2-1,TRBV19,NA
ASSSTPSTGGDYGYT,TRBJ1-2,TRBV7-9,TRBD1
ATGEHTYEQY,TRBJ2-7,TRBV27,NA
ATSDPTSGRAYGDTQY,TRBJ2-3,TRBV24-1,TRBD2
ASSIPGQSYEQY,TRBJ2-7,TRBV19,TRBD1
ASGLVQVTGSNYGYT,TRBJ1-2,TRBV12-5,NA
SVEDRDDQPQH,TRBJ1-5,TRBV29-1,TRBD1
ASSPRQGGFERADTQY,TRBJ2-3,TRBV5-5,NA
ASSYSAVSNQPQH,TRBJ1-5,TRBV6-6,NA
ASSLRQGENSPLH,TRBJ1-6,TRBV18,TRBD1
ASSQLAGSFYNEQF,TRBJ2-1,TRBV14,TRBD2
ATSDFQYGYT,TRBJ1-2,TRBV24-1,NA